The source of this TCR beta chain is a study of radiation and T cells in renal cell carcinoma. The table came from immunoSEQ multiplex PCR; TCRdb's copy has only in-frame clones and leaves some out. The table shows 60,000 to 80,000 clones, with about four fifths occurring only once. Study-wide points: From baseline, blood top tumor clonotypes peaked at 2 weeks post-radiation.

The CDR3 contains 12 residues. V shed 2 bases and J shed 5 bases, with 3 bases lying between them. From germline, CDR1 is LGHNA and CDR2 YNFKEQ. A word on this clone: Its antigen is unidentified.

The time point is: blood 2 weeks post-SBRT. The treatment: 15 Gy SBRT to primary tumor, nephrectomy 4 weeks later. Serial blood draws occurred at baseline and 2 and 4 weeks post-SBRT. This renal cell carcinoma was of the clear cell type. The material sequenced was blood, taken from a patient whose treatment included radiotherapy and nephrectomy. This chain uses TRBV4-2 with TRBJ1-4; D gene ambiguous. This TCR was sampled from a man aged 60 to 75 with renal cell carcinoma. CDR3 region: CASSQQNEKLFF. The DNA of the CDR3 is TGTGCCAGCAGCCAACAGAATGAAAAACTGTTTTTT.